Presented here are 30 T cell receptor beta chains from one specimen sequenced in a study of patients and donors after allogeneic stem cell transplantation. TCRdb itself ran the RT-PCR reads through MiXCR, one entry per CDR3 protein. This sample yields 85,000 to 90,000 distinct CDR3 sequences, of which approximately 49% are seen a single time; approximately 60% belongs to the top ten. The sequenced sample consisted of blood, either unsorted or a sorted T cell fraction (not recorded which). The source of these receptors is a human donor who was either an allogeneic HSCT recipient or a stem cell or donor lymphocyte infusion donor (not recorded which). It is not recorded whose cells these are; they may come from a transplant donor.

This clonotype came up a few times. The genes are TRBV7-2 and TRBJ1-1; D is ambiguous. Germline V gene sequence: CDR1 SGHTA, CDR2 FQGNSA. The ends were cut back, 5 bases at V and 5 bases at J, with 9 bases in the middle. The CDR3 runs 12 residues. Here the CDR3 DNA reads TGTGCCAGCAGCCAGGTCGGGACTGAAGCTTTCTTT. It encodes CASSQVGTEAFF. Together with reference TRBV7-2 and TRBJ1-1, the CDR3 gives the full variable domain: GAGVSQSPSNKVTEKGKDVELRCDPISGHTALYWYRQSLGQGLEFLIYFQGNSAPDKSGLPSDRFSAERTGGSVSTLTIQRTQQEDSAVYLCASSQVGTEAFFGQGTRLTVV.

This clonotype has only a few counts. The chain recombines TRBV12-3 or TRBV12-4 with TRBJ1-3; D uncertain. V shed 2 bases and J shed 6 bases, with 14 bases lying between them. This CDR3 spans 15 amino acids. The CDR3: CASSLWGNPENTIYF. CDR3 nucleotides: TGTGCCAGCAGTTTATGGGGTAACCCAGAAAACACCATATATTTT.

V gene TRBV20-1 combines with J gene TRBJ1-5, with D perhaps TRBD1 (6 bases). Germline assignment: CDR1 DFQATT and CDR2 SNEGSKA (reference sequence). The ends were cut back, 2 bases at V and 8 bases at J, with 16 bases in the middle. CDR3 length: 14 amino acids. CDR3 region: CSARQLWGAKPQHF. CDR3 nucleotide sequence: TGCAGTGCTAGACAGCTTTGGGGGGCAAAGCCCCAGCATTTT.

The CDR3 sequence: CASSSRDLAGHNEQFF. The CDR3 DNA follows: TGTGCCAGCAGCTCCCGGGATCTAGCGGGGCACAATGAGCAGTTCTTC. V usage is TRBV11-3 and J usage is TRBJ2-1; 9 positions match TRBD2. Germline trimming cut 4 bases from V and 5 bases from J; bases unmatched to any gene: 9. The CDR3 has 16 residues. Germline V gives CDR1 SGHNT, CDR2 YENEEA.

This clonotype was counted only a few times. The chain has TRBV28 and TRBJ2-1, with D uncertain. Looked up from germline, CDR1 is MDHEN and CDR2 is SYDVKM. The length of the CDR3 is 15 residues. V was cut by 6 bases and J by 2 bases, with 14 bases left in between. The CDR3 region is CASRPSWGTYNEQFF. CDR3 DNA: TGTGCCAGCAGGCCCTCTTGGGGAACCTACAATGAGCAGTTCTTC.

The chain couples TRBV7-2 to TRBJ1-5; D possibly corresponds to TRBD1 (5 bases). Per the germline V gene, CDR1 is SGHTA and CDR2 is FQGNSA. The CDR3 covers 15 residues. Trimming stripped 1 base from V and 3 bases from J, with 10 bases between. CDR3: CASSLVTGPNQPQHF. The CDR3 nucleotides read TGTGCCAGCAGCTTAGTGACGGGGCCCAATCAGCCCCAGCATTTT.

This clonotype was seen a single time. This chain connects TRBV27 to TRBJ1-2; D unclear. This CDR3 has 13 residues. The germline V gene has CDR1 MNHEY and CDR2 SMNVEV (reference sequence). The germline V and J ends were trimmed by 3 bases and 1 base, with 6 bases remaining between them. The CDR3 loop is CASSFDINYGYTF. The CDR3, as DNA: TGTGCCAGCAGTTTCGATATTAACTATGGCTACACCTTC.

In DNA form, the CDR3 reads TGTGCCAGCAGTTTATTTTCTAATAGCAATCAGCCCCAGCATTTT. Its protein product is CASSLFSNSNQPQHF. The rearrangement links TRBV12-3 or TRBV12-4 to TRBJ1-5, with no clear D. The CDR3 is 15 amino acids. Trimming took off 2 bases at V and 0 bases at J, with 8 bases between the two ends.

V and J are TRBV6-2 or TRBV6-3 and TRBJ2-7, with a tentative D call TRBD2 (5 bases). The V end was cut by 2 bases, the J end by 1 base, with 9 bases between. CDR3 size: 14 residues. CDR1 is MNHEY, CDR2 SVGEGT, per germline. The CDR3 spells CASSYNRDSYEQYF. DNA of the CDR3: TGTGCCAGCAGTTACAATCGGGATTCCTACGAGCAGTACTTC.

The genes are TRBV6-5 and TRBJ1-5; D gene unclear. The germline gives CDR1 MNHEY, CDR2 SVGAGI. Trimming removed 6 bases from V and 2 bases from J, with 8 bases in between. The CDR3 consists of 13 residues. The CDR3 DNA follows: TGTGCCAGCAGACAAGGGCGCAATCAGCCCCAGCATTTT. Translating it yields CASRQGRNQPQHF.

This clonotype was recorded only once. The gene calls are TRBV20-1 and TRBJ1-4; the D gene is possibly TRBD1 (6 bases). V was pared by 5 bases and J by 4 bases, with 20 bases between. The germline V gene has CDR1 DFQATT and CDR2 SNEGSKA (reference sequence). The CDR3 is 16 amino acids. The CDR3 nucleotides read TGCAGTGCTCGCCCAATTACAGGGAAACTTAATGAAAAACTGTTTTTT. Protein: CSARPITGKLNEKLFF.

This clonotype has a handful of counts. J is TRBJ1-2 and V is TRBV7-8; 10 bases are a match to TRBD1. The germline V gene encodes CDR1 SGHVS and CDR2 FQNEAQ. V gave up 4 bases and J gave up 6 bases; unmatched junction bases: 8. This CDR3 contains 15 residues. The CDR3 DNA is TGTGCCAGCAGCTCCCGGGACAGGGGCACAAATGGCTACACCTTC. Translation gives CASSSRDRGTNGYTF.

This clonotype was detected only a few times. This chain links TRBV28 with TRBJ2-7; 14 nucleotides line up with TRBD2. Germline CDR1 and CDR2: MDHEN and SYDVKM. CDR3 length: 16 residues. J was trimmed by 4 bases and V by 2 bases; bases with no gene match: 4. CDR3 sequence reads: CASSLGTSGSLYEQYF. The CDR3 coding sequence is TGTGCCAGCAGTTTAGGGACTAGCGGGAGTCTATACGAGCAGTACTTC.

In its sample, this clonotype was seen once. V and J are TRBV6-2 or TRBV6-3 and TRBJ2-7; D tentatively reads TRBD1 or TRBD2 (5 bases each). In germline, CDR1 is MNHEY, CDR2 SVGEGT. Trimming left V 7 bases short and J 1 base short, with 17 bases between. CDR3 length: 15 residues. CDR3 sequence: CASTYGTISSYEQYF. The CDR3 nucleotides are TGTGCCAGCACCTACGGGACGATCTCATCCTACGAGCAGTACTTC.

The chain uses TRBV10-3 and TRBJ1-2; weak D call: TRBD1 (5 bases). This CDR3 spans 17 amino acids. Germline assignment: CDR1 ENHRY and CDR2 SYGVKD. V lost 6 bases and J lost 5, with 25 bases in between. The CDR3 nucleotides read TGTGCCATCAGGGCACCCGGGACTTCCCCCACTGTATATGGCTACACCTTC. Translated, it gives CAIRAPGTSPTVYGYTF.

The chain couples TRBV28 to TRBJ1-2, with TRBD1 as a possible D gene (6 bases). V was clipped by 5 bases and J by 4 bases, with 14 bases between them. CDR1 MDHEN and CDR2 SYDVKM come from the germline V gene. The CDR3 has 14 residues. The CDR3 DNA follows: TGTGCCAGCAGTCCCACCGACAGGCTCTATGGCTACACCTTC. Its translation is CASSPTDRLYGYTF.

The chain joins TRBV29-1 to TRBJ1-6, with TRBD1 identical over 7 bases. The V and J ends lost 4 bases and 7 bases, in that order; junction bases with no gene match: 4. Germline V gene data show CDR1 as SQVTM and CDR2 as ANQGSEA. The CDR3 is made up of 13 amino acids. The CDR3 DNA is TGCAGCGTTGCACAGGGGATAAATTCACCCCTCCACTTT. Amino acid sequence: CSVAQGINSPLHF.

The V gene is TRBV12-3 or TRBV12-4, the J gene TRBJ1-4; possible D gene TRBD1, 5 bases. V gave up 5 bases and J gave up 0 bases, with 16 bases separating them. The CDR3 spans 17 residues. Written as DNA, the CDR3 is TGTGCCAGCAGTCCCTACCGACAGCTTGCAACTAATGAAAAACTGTTTTTT. Protein: CASSPYRQLATNEKLFF.

The J gene is TRBJ1-5, the V gene TRBV18; unclear D gene. Trimming took off 3 bases at V and 7 bases at J, with 10 bases between the two ends. The CDR3 consists of 13 residues. Germline CDR1 KGHSH, CDR2 LQKENI. The DNA of the CDR3 is TGTGCCAGCTCACCCTCGGGAAACCAGCCCCAGCATTTT. Translation gives CASSPSGNQPQHF.

This chain connects TRBV20-1 to TRBJ2-3; TRBD1 agrees at 8 bases. The CDR3 length is 12 residues. After removal of 4 bases from V and 7 bases from J, the junction contained 4 bases not matched to a gene. CDR1 is DFQATT and CDR2 is SNEGSKA in the germline V gene (reference sequence). The chain's CDR3 is CSAKRDRYTQYF. The CDR3 nucleotides are TGCAGTGCTAAACGGGACAGGTATACGCAGTATTTT.

V usage is TRBV5-1 and J usage is TRBJ1-5, with TRBD1 identical over 11 bases. Germline assignment: CDR1 SGHRS and CDR2 YFSETQ. The V segment lost 4 bases and the J segment 6 bases; nucleotides outside the gene matches: 6. This CDR3 contains 15 residues. CDR3 residues: CASSPGQGAGQPQHF. The CDR3 nucleotides are TGCGCCAGCAGCCCTGGACAGGGGGCGGGTCAGCCCCAGCATTTT.

The chain couples TRBV12-3 or TRBV12-4 to TRBJ2-7; TRBD2 aligns across 8 bases. The V segment lost 5 bases and the J segment 1 base; nucleotides outside the gene matches: 4. This CDR3 comprises 14 residues. CDR3 in amino acids: CASSTRLASYEQYF. CDR3 in DNA: TGTGCCAGCAGTACGCGACTAGCGTCCTACGAGCAGTACTTC.

CDR3 protein: CASSPSDTQYF. The CDR3 DNA is TGTGCCAGCAGCCCCTCAGATACGCAGTATTTT. The chain combines TRBV28 with TRBJ2-3; D is unresolved. The CDR3 consists of 11 residues. V lost 6 bases, J lost 4 bases, and 5 bases lay in between. Germline-derived CDR1 and CDR2 are MDHEN and SYDVKM.

V gene TRBV3-2 combines with J gene TRBJ1-3; the table's D call TRBD1 went unverified against the DNA. TRBV3-2 is described as a pseudogene. The CDR3 consists of 17 residues. The DNA of the CDR3 is TGTGCCAGCACCCATGGGGGACAGGCGAACTCTGGAAACACCATATATTTT. It encodes CASTHGGQANSGNTIYF.

There are a few counts of this clonotype. The V and J genes are TRBV5-1 and TRBJ1-1, with D possibly being TRBD1 (6 bases). Between the trimmed V and J ends, which lost 0 bases and 4 bases, there was a span of 10 bases. The CDR3 consists of 14 residues. Germline V gene lookup returns CDR1 SGHRS and CDR2 YFSETQ. The CDR3 sequence is CASSLAGEVTEAFF. In DNA form, the CDR3 reads TGCGCCAGCAGCTTGGCAGGGGAGGTCACTGAAGCTTTCTTT.

J is TRBJ1-1 and V is TRBV5-6; D unresolved. Per germline, CDR1 SGHDT and CDR2 YYEEEE. V dropped 3 bases and J dropped 5 bases, with 8 bases sitting between them. The CDR3 is made up of 12 amino acids. Here the CDR3 reads CASSWSGTEAFF. DNA for the CDR3: TGTGCCAGCAGCTGGTCAGGAACTGAAGCTTTCTTT.

The V call is TRBV7-2, the J call TRBJ2-2; weak D call: TRBD2 (5 bases). From germline, CDR1 is SGHTA and CDR2 FQGNSA. This CDR3 has 16 amino acids. V was shortened by 4 bases and J by 4 bases, with 16 bases between the two germline ends. In DNA, the CDR3 is TGTGCCAGCAGCTCCTTCGCCGCAGGACTCACCGGGGAGCTGTTTTTT. This codes for CASSSFAAGLTGELFF.

Only a few counts were recorded for this clonotype. This chain joins TRBV6-1 and TRBJ1-5; possible D gene TRBD1, 6 bases. Germline V gives CDR1 MNHNS, CDR2 SASEGT. Deletions cut 7 bases from V and 3 bases from J, with 10 bases between. The CDR3 extends over 13 amino acids. The CDR3 region is CASTGDANQPQHF. The CDR3 DNA sequence: TGTGCCAGCACAGGGGATGCCAATCAGCCCCAGCATTTT.

J is TRBJ1-6 and V is TRBV7-2; no definite D call. CDR1 is SGHTA and CDR2 is FQGNSA in the germline V gene. Trimming pared 5 bases from V and 13 bases from J, leaving 21 bases between. The CDR3 extends over 15 amino acids. The CDR3 protein is CASSPKPRSSRPLHF. CDR3 coding DNA: TGTGCCAGCAGCCCGAAACCCCGGTCTAGTAGGCCCCTCCACTTT.

A few counts support this clonotype. The V call is TRBV7-9, the J call TRBJ1-1; D not resolved. Germline-derived CDR1 and CDR2 are SEHNR and FQNEAQ (reference sequence). V lost 0 bases to trimming and J lost 10 bases, with 12 bases between them. CDR3 length: 13 residues. CDR3 DNA: TGTGCCAGCAGCTTAGCCGAAGAAGAGAGAGCTTTCTTT. Translating gives CASSLAEEERAFF. The full variable domain, with the rest looked up from reference TRBV7-9 and TRBJ1-1, is DTGVSQNPRHKITKRGQNVTFRCDPISEHNRLYWYRQTLGQGPEFLTYFQNEAQLEKSRLLSDRFSAERPKGSFSTLEIQRTEQGDSAMYLCASSLAEEERAFFGQGTRLTVV.